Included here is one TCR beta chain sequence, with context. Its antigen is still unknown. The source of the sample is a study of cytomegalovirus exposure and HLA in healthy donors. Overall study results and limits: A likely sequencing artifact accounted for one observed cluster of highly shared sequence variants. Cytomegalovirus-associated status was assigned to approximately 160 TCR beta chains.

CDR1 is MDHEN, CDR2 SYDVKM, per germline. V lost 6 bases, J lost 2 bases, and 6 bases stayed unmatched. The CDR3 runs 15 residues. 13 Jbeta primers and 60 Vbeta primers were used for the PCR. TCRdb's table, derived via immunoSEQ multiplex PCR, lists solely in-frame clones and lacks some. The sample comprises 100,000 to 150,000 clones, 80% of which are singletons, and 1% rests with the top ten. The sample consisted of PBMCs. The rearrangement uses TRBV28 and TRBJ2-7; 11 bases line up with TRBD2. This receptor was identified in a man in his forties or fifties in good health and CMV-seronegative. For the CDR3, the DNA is TGTGCCAGCAGCCTGGGGACTAGCGGCGCCTACGAGCAGTACTTC. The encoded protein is CASSLGTSGAYEQYF.